These T cell receptor beta chains were read from a single sample in a study of T cells after yellow fever vaccination. Each CDR3 protein gets one entry after TCRdb re-called the 5' RACE reads with MiXCR. This sample has around 530,000 distinct CDR3 sequences; around 17% occur once, and the top ten carry about 18%. The material sequenced was PBMCs, taken less than 6 days after the first yellow fever vaccination. Receptor source: a man between 18 and 35 years old who received the YFV17D yellow fever vaccine. The conserved cysteine and the conserved F or W are not part of the CDR3 here.

TRBJ1-2 | TRBV7-2 | ASSTDPGGGYT
TRBJ2-3 | TRBV4-2 | ASSQTGGFRDTQY
TRBJ2-5 | TRBV5-1 | ASSWVSAGEETQY
TRBJ1-4 | TRBV20-1 | SARDPWGRSNEKLF
TRBJ2-2 | TRBV11-2 | ASSSLRGAGAGELF
TRBJ2-1 | TRBV6-5 | ASSYRSSYNEQF
TRBJ2-3 | TRBV4-3 | ASSQDWTSGPTDTQY
TRBJ2-7 | TRBV30 | AWTRQGAAQY
TRBJ1-1 | TRBV6-1 | ASSQFDGALNTEAF
TRBJ1-2 | TRBV7-9 | ASSRQGAHYGYT
TRBJ1-1 | TRBV6-1 | ASRTGVGLGTEAF
TRBJ2-3 | TRBV24-1 | ATRARKRTPRTDTQY
TRBJ2-7 | TRBV12-3/TRBV12-4 | ASSLRSYEQY
TRBJ2-7 | TRBV25-1 | ASSPAETGVHEQY
TRBJ1-4 | TRBV2 | ASSEWEWGVYEKLF
TRBJ2-3 | TRBV2 | ASLRAGNTDTQY
TRBJ2-1 | TRBV28 | ASRQTDNEQF
TRBJ2-5 | TRBV15 | ATSWRPGPRQETQY
TRBJ2-4 | TRBV20-1 | SAGHGAKNIQY
TRBJ2-5 | TRBV10-3 | AISTTGTEETQY
TRBJ1-2 | TRBV29-1 | SVAEGRGGYT
TRBJ1-1 | TRBV7-9 | ASSSVGLMNTEAF
TRBJ2-3 | TRBV21-1 | ASSPPTGWDADTQY